These 7 T cell receptor beta chains share one sample of origin, sequenced in a study of beta chain features in type 1 diabetes. Every isolated RNA sample was fully reverse transcribed, so sequencing captured expressed TCRB transcripts. Data came from immunoSEQ multiplex PCR; TCRdb stores just in-frame clones and leaves some out. This sample carries about 320,000 clones, around 15% of them seen once, and the ten largest clones take around 7%. The sample was central memory CD4+ T cells from blood. The receptor set was obtained from a man younger than 45 in good health.

This clone was picked up a small number of times. V is TRBV13 and J is TRBJ1-1, with D perhaps TRBD1 (5 bases). V lost 5 bases to trimming and J lost 3 bases, with 16 bases between them. CDR3 length: 15 amino acids. Germline CDR1 reads PRHDT; CDR2 reads FYEKMQ (reference sequence). Here the CDR3 reads CASSPQVRLHTEAFF. The CDR3 DNA is TGTGCCAGCAGCCCACAGGTCAGATTGCACACTGAAGCTTTCTTT.

Turning to this clone: Compared with germline, one end of the junction differs, possibly owing to a read error. The rearrangement uses TRBV6-6 and TRBJ1-5; maybe TRBD1 (6 bases). The CDR3 is made up of 15 amino acids. Germline V gene sequence: CDR1 MNHNY, CDR2 SVGAGI (reference sequence). The CDR3 DNA reads TGTGCCATCAGTCGGGACAAATATAGCAATCAGCCCCAGCATTTT. Translated, it gives CAISRDKYSNQPQHF.

The CDR3 sequence is CASSQDRSGASTDTQYF. CDR3 nucleotide sequence: TGTGCCAGCAGCCAAGATCGATCGGGGGCGAGCACAGATACGCAGTATTTT. The rearrangement links TRBV4-2 to TRBJ2-3; D possibly matches TRBD1 or TRBD2 (6 bases each). The CDR3 runs to 17 residues. Germline V gene data show CDR1 as LGHNA and CDR2 as YNFKEQ. Trimming removed 0 bases from V and 0 bases from J, with 13 bases in between.

This clone has only a few counts. The gene calls are TRBV5-4 and TRBJ2-5; either TRBD1 or TRBD2 may supply D (5 bases each). V gave up 3 bases and J gave up 2 bases, with 11 bases separating them. Germline V CDR1 and CDR2: SGHNT, YYREEE (reference sequence). The CDR3 is 14 amino acids. CDR3 protein: CASSWGTVQETQYF. CDR3 nucleotides: TGTGCCAGCAGCTGGGGGACGGTGCAAGAGACCCAGTACTTC.

This clone has only a few counts. Mismatch with germline at one junction end may stem from a read error. This rearrangement joins TRBV5-4 to TRBJ2-1, with TRBD2 identical over 10 bases. The CDR3 runs to 16 residues. Germline CDR1 is SGHNT and CDR2 is YYREEE (reference sequence). The CDR3 DNA is TGCGCCAGCAGCCCCCGGCAGCGGGGGGGCCCTAATGAGCAGTTCTTC. Encoded protein: CASSPRQRGGPNEQFF.

V gene TRBV29-1 combines with J gene TRBJ1-3, with 10 nucleotides matching TRBD1. This CDR3 spans 19 amino acids. Trimming cost V 6 bases and J 1 base; bases outside gene matches: 18. Looked up from germline, CDR1 is SQVTM and CDR2 is ANQGSEA. The CDR3 nucleotides read TGCAGCGTGGATGGTCCCCCGGGACAGGGGAGACAGTCTGGAAACACCATATATTTT. Translated: CSVDGPPGQGRQSGNTIYF.

This clone has a handful of counts. The J gene is TRBJ2-1, the V gene TRBV29-1, with TRBD2 matching over 9 bases. The CDR3 is 13 residues long. Germline CDR1 is SQVTM and CDR2 is ANQGSEA. V trimming: 5 bases; J trimming: 6 bases; junction bases outside the gene matches: 5. The CDR3 DNA follows: TGCAGCGTTTCTAGCGGGATGGGCAATGAGCAGTTCTTC. Translated, it gives CSVSSGMGNEQFF.